This is a list of T cell receptor beta chains from one sample in a study of T cell repertoires in cytomegalovirus infection. These receptors' antigens are unknown. One entry per CDR3 protein results from TCRdb running MiXCR on the reads. The sample records approximately 990,000 distinct CDR3 sequences, approximately 31% being singletons. Sequences were derived from cultured CD8+ T cells from PBMCs, sampled from culture after CMV antigen stimulation. Source of these receptors: a human donor in good health (CMV status not recorded). Some clones in this sample may be carry-over from other donors' samples. CDR3s include the opening cysteine and the closing phenylalanine or tryptophan. The D gene is left open where the match is weak. Clone size appears in some rows only: once, few, many, or a class for an expanded clone.

CASSQDWSGGEQFF | TGCGCCAGCAGCCAAGATTGGTCGGGTGGTGAGCAGTTCTTC | TRBJ2-1 | TRBV4-3 | 14 | . | .
CASSLNGPVGDQPQHF | TGTGCCAGCAGCTTAAACGGTCCGGTAGGGGATCAGCCCCAGCATTTT | TRBJ1-5 | TRBV7-2 | 16 | . | .
CASSDIGQGNYGYTF | TGTGCCAGCAGTGATATCGGACAGGGGAACTATGGCTACACCTTC | TRBJ1-2 | TRBV2 | 15 | TRBD1 | .
CASSLSVGGHYGYTF | TGTGCCAGCAGTTTATCGGTGGGGGGTCACTATGGCTACACCTTC | TRBJ1-2 | TRBV27 | 15 | . | few
CASSYFGGSGNTIYF | TGTGCCAGCAGTTACTTCGGGGGCTCTGGAAACACCATATATTTT | TRBJ1-3 | TRBV6-5 | 15 | . | many
CSAFTGTGYSNQPQHF | TGCAGTGCTTTTACCGGGACAGGATATAGCAATCAGCCCCAGCATTTT | TRBJ1-5 | TRBV20-1 | 16 | TRBD1 | .
CATSRPGTGGVRYGYTF | TGTGCCACCAGCCGACCCGGGACAGGGGGTGTTCGCTATGGCTACACCTTC | TRBJ1-2 | TRBV15 | 17 | TRBD1 | few
CASSQERTSGNYNEQFF | TGCGCCAGCAGCCAAGAGAGGACTAGCGGAAACTACAATGAGCAGTTCTTC | TRBJ2-1 | TRBV4-3 | 17 | TRBD2 | .
CASSLPGTGLEKLFF | TGTGCCAGCAGCCTTCCTGGGACAGGGCTTGAAAAACTGTTTTTT | TRBJ1-4 | TRBV7-6 | 15 | TRBD1 | few
CASGGQGPTDTQYF | TGTGCCAGCGGCGGACAGGGACCCACAGATACGCAGTATTTT | TRBJ2-3 | TRBV27 | 14 | TRBD1 | .
CASSLEPMNTEAFF | TGTGCCAGCAGCTTGGAACCCATGAACACTGAAGCTTTCTTT | TRBJ1-1 | TRBV7-8 | 14 | . | .
CASSHGGEKLFF | TGTGCCAGCAGTCACGGGGGTGAAAAACTGTTTTTT | TRBJ1-4 | TRBV27 | 12 | . | .
CSVEDHPSLLAYNEQFF | TGCAGCGTTGAAGATCACCCCAGTCTGCTGGCCTACAATGAGCAGTTCTTC | TRBJ2-1 | TRBV29-1 | 17 | . | .
CASSTDSHMNTEAFF | TGTGCCAGCAGTACTGACAGCCACATGAACACTGAAGCTTTCTTT | TRBJ1-1 | TRBV6-2/TRBV6-3 | 15 | . | many
CSARADTSYNEQFF | TGCAGTGCTAGAGCAGACACCTCCTACAATGAGCAGTTCTTC | TRBJ2-1 | TRBV20-1 | 14 | . | few
CASIPGGLAGKTRHQETQYF | TGTGCCAGCATCCCTGGGGGACTAGCCGGTAAAACGCGGCATCAAGAGACCCAGTACTTC | TRBJ2-5 | TRBV12-3/TRBV12-4 | 20 | TRBD2 | .
CASSLSQGATFF | TGTGCCAGCAGTTTGTCCCAGGGGGCGACTTTCTTT | TRBJ1-1 | TRBV27 | 12 | TRBD1 | .
CASSIRDRGPAEQYF | TGTGCCAGCAGCATCCGGGACAGGGGGCCGGCAGAGCAGTACTTC | TRBJ2-7 | TRBV11-2 | 15 | TRBD1 | few
CASSDGTSGQETQYF | TGTGCCAGCAGCGACGGGACTAGCGGGCAAGAGACCCAGTACTTC | TRBJ2-5 | TRBV9 | 15 | TRBD2 | few
CASSGGGAGETQYF | TGTGCCAGCAGTGGTGGGGGGGCTGGTGAGACCCAGTACTTC | TRBJ2-5 | TRBV25-1 | 14 | . | few
CSVSGAAGTGELFF | TGCAGCGTTTCAGGGGCAGCGGGCACCGGGGAGCTGTTTTTT | TRBJ2-2 | TRBV29-1 | 14 | . | .
CANSPNPQDRGRQVETQYF | TGTGCCAACAGCCCGAACCCGCAGGACAGGGGTCGTCAAGTAGAGACCCAGTACTTC | TRBJ2-5 | TRBV7-3 | 19 | TRBD1 | .